These 9 T cell receptor beta chains originate from one sample sequenced in a study of T cells in Graves' hyperthyroidism and ophthalmopathy. The TCR beta CDR3 regions underwent amplification using RNA transcripts as the source. HTBI primers were the set used in a first-round RT-PCR of the TCR CDR3. A single record per CDR3 protein comes from TCRdb applying MiXCR to the multiplex PCR reads. The sample has more than 500,000 distinct CDR3 sequences; just over 45% are singletons. The sequenced sample was peripheral blood or thyroid tissue (not recorded which). All receptors derive from an adult woman with Graves' disease, either hyperthyroidism or ophthalmopathy (not recorded which).

The V gene is TRBV11-2, the J gene TRBJ1-4; D not resolved. The germline V gene has CDR1 SGHAT and CDR2 FQNNGV. V was clipped by 4 bases and J by 6 bases, with 12 bases between them. The CDR3 extends over 14 amino acids. The CDR3 DNA reads as TGTGCCAGCAGCTGGAAAACCCAAGATGAAAAACTGTTTTTT. Translated, it gives CASSWKTQDEKLFF. Based on the CDR3 plus reference TRBV11-2 and TRBJ1-4, the full variable domain is EAGVAQSPRYKIIEKRQSVAFWCNPISGHATLYWYQQILGQGPKLLIQFQNNGVVDDSQLPKDRFSAERLKGVDSTLKIQPAKLEDSAVYLCASSWKTQDEKLFFGSGTQLSVL.

Many counts were recorded for this clonotype. Compared with germline, one end of the junction differs, possibly owing to a read error. This sequence joins TRBV5-1 and TRBJ2-7, with 12 bases identical to TRBD1. Germline CDR1 is SGHRS and CDR2 is YFSETQ. This CDR3 spans 15 amino acids. The CDR3 here is CASSPGTGGFYEQYF. CDR3 in DNA: TGTGCCAGCAGCCCCGGGACAGGGGGCTTCTACGAGCAGTACTTC.

The rearrangement links TRBV7-9 to TRBJ1-2; 8 nucleotides line up with TRBD1. The CDR3 is made up of 16 amino acids. J gave up 1 base and V 5 bases, and 9 bases lay outside the gene matches. Per germline, CDR1 SEHNR and CDR2 FQNEAQ (reference sequence). As DNA, the CDR3 is TGTGCCAGCAGCCTGGGACAGGCCGGGATTAACTATGGCTACACCTTC. Translated: CASSLGQAGINYGYTF.

This clonotype was detected ten times or more. This sequence joins TRBV20-1 and TRBJ1-6; the D is unclear. CDR1 and CDR2 from the germline V gene are DFQATT and SNEGSKA (reference sequence). The CDR3 has 13 residues. V was shortened by 0 bases and J by 10 bases, with 10 bases between the two germline ends. The CDR3 DNA is TGCAGTGCTAGAGAAGACGCGGGGTCACCCCTCCACTTT. This encodes CSAREDAGSPLHF.

This clonotype appeared many times. The chain joins TRBV11-2 to TRBJ2-7; 7 bases fit TRBD1. Per germline, CDR1 SGHAT and CDR2 FQNNGV. The CDR3 has 15 residues. V dropped 2 bases and J dropped 4; count of bases not matched to a gene: 8. CDR3 loop: CASSLSSKQGYEQYF. The CDR3 region has the DNA TGTGCCAGCAGCTTAAGTAGCAAACAGGGGTACGAGCAGTACTTC. Filled out from reference TRBV11-2 and TRBJ2-7, the complete variable domain reads EAGVAQSPRYKIIEKRQSVAFWCNPISGHATLYWYQQILGQGPKLLIQFQNNGVVDDSQLPKDRFSAERLKGVDSTLKIQPAKLEDSAVYLCASSLSSKQGYEQYFGPGTRLTVT.

This chain connects TRBV20-1 to TRBJ1-6; 8 bases are shared with TRBD1. Germline loops: CDR1 DFQATT, CDR2 SNEGSKA (reference sequence). V was pared by 1 base and J by 7 bases, with 6 bases of the junction left unmatched. CDR3 length: 15 residues. The CDR3 coding sequence is TGCAGTGCTAGAGGGGGAGACAGGGGAAATTCACCCCTCCACTTT. Translated, it gives CSARGGDRGNSPLHF.

The genes are TRBV10-3 and TRBJ2-7; D is possibly TRBD1 or TRBD2 (6 bases each). Germline CDR1 and CDR2: ENHRY and SYGVKD. V lost 11 bases, J lost 3 bases, and 23 bases lay in between. The CDR3 runs 15 residues. CDR3 residues: CASRGDKTLLYEQYF. The CDR3 DNA follows: TGTGCCTCCCGCGGGGACAAGACACTTCTCTACGAGCAGTACTTC.

At least ten counts were recorded for this clonotype. The V call is TRBV29-1, the J call TRBJ1-3; no firm D call. V gave up 7 bases and J gave up 0 bases, with 13 bases separating them. CDR3 size: 14 residues. CDR1 is SQVTM and CDR2 is ANQGSEA in the germline V gene. The CDR3 reads CSAIIPSSGNTIYF. The CDR3 DNA reads TGCAGCGCGATCATCCCTAGCTCTGGAAACACCATATATTTT.

The rearrangement links TRBV2 to TRBJ1-1, with 8 bases matching TRBD1. Germline assignment: CDR1 SNHLY and CDR2 FYNNEI. The CDR3 spans 18 residues. The junction had 23 bases not matched to a gene; V was cut back by 4 bases and J by 10 bases. CDR3 coding DNA: TGTGCCAGCAGTGGGAGGACAACTCCTAAACAGGGGGTTTTCGGAGCTTTCTTT. Its translation: CASSGRTTPKQGVFGAFF.